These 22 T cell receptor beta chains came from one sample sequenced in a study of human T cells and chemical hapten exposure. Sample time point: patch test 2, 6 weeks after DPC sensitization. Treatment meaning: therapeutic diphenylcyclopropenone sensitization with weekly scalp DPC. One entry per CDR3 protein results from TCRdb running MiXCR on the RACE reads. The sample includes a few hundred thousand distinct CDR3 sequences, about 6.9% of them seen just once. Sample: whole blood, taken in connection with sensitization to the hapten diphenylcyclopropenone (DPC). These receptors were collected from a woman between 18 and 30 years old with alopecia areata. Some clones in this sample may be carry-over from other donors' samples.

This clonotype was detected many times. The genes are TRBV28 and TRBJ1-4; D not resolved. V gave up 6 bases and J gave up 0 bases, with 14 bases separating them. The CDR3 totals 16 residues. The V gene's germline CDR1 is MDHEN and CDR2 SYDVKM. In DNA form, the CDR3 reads TGTGCCAGCAGACCCCCACGACGGACAACTAATGAAAAACTGTTTTTT. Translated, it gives CASRPPRRTTNEKLFF.

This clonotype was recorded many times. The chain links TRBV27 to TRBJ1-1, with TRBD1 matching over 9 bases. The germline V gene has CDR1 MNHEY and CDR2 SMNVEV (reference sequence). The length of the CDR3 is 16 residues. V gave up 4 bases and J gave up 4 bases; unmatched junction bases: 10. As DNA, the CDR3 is TGTGCCAGCAGTTCCACGCCCGGGACAGGGCTCACTGAAGCTTTCTTT. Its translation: CASSSTPGTGLTEAFF.

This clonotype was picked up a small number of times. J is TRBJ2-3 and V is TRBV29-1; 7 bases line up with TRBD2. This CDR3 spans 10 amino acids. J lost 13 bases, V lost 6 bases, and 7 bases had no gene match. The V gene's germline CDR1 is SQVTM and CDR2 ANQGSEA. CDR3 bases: TGCAGCGTCCCCGGACTAGTCGAGTATTTT. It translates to CSVPGLVEYF.

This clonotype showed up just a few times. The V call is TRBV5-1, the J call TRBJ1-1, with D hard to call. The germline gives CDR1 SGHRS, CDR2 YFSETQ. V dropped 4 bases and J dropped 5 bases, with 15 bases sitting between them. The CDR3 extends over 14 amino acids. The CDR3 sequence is CASSPGLSVTEAFF. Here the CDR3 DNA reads TGCGCCAGCAGCCCCGGGCTCTCGGTAACTGAAGCTTTCTTT.

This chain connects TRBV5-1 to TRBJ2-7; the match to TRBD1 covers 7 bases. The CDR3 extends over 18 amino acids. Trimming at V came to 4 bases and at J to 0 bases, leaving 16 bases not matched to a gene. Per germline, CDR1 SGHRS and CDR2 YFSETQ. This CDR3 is CASSHGTEKQKISYEQYF. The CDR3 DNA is TGCGCCAGCAGCCACGGGACAGAAAAGCAAAAAATCTCCTACGAGCAGTACTTC.

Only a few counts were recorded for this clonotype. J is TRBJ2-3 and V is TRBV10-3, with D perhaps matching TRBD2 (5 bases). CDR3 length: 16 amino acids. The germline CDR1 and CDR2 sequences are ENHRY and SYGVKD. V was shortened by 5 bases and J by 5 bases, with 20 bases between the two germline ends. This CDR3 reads CAISTERVGVVDTQYF. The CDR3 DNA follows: TGTGCCATCAGTACCGAAAGGGTGGGAGTCGTAGATACGCAGTATTTT.

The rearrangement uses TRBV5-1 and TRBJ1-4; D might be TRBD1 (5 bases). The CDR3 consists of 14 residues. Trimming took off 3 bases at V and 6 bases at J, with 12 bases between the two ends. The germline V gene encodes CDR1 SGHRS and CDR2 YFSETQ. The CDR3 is CASSWGRTYEKLFF. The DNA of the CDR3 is TGCGCCAGCAGCTGGGGACGGACGTATGAAAAACTGTTTTTT.

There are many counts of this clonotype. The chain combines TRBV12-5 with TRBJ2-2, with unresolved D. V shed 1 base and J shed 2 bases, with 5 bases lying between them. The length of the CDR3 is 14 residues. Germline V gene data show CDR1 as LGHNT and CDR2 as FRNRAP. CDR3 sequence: CASGLGVNTGELFF. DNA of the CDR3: TGTGCTAGTGGTTTGGGGGTTAACACCGGGGAGCTGTTTTTT. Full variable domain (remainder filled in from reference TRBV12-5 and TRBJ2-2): DARVTQTPRHKVTEMGQEVTMRCQPILGHNTVFWYRQTMMQGLELLAYFRNRAPLDDSGMPKDRFSAEMPDATLATLKIQPSEPRDSAVYFCASGLGVNTGELFFGEGSRLTVL.

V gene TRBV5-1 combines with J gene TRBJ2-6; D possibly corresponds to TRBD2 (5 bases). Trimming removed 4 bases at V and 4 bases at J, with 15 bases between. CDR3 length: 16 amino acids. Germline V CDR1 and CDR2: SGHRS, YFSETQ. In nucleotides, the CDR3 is TGCGCCAGCAGCCCCCTAGGACTGGTAGGGGCCAACGTCCTGACTTTC. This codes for CASSPLGLVGANVLTF.

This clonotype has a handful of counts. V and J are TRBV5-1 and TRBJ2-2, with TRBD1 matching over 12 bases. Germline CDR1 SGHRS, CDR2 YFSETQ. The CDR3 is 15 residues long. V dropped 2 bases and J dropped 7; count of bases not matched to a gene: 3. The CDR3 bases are TGCGCCAGCAGCTTAGGGACAGGGGGCATCGGGGAGCTGTTTTTT. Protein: CASSLGTGGIGELFF.

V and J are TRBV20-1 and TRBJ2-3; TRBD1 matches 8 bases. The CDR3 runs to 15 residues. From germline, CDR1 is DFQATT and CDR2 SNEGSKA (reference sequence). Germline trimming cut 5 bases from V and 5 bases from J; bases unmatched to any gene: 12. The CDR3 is CSARHPGGLIDTQYF. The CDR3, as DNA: TGCAGTGCTCGTCATCCAGGGGGCTTAATAGATACGCAGTATTTT.

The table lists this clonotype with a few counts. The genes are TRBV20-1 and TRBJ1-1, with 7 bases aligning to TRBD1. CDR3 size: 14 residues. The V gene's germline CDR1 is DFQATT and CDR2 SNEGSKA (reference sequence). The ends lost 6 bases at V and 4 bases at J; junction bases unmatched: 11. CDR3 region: CSAPSEGAGTEAFF. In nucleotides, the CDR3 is TGCAGTGCCCCTTCTGAGGGGGCTGGCACTGAAGCTTTCTTT.

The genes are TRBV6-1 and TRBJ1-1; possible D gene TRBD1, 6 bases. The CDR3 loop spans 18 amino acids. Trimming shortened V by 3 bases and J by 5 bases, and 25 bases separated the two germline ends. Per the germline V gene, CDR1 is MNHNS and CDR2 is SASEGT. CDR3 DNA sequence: TGTGCCAGCAGTGATCCTTTTGGACAGACGAACCGTGTTACTGAAGCTTTCTTT. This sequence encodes CASSDPFGQTNRVTEAFF.

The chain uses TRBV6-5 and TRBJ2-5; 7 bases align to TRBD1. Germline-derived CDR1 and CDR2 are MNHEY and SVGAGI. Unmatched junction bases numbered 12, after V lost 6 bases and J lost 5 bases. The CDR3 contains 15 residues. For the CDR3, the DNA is TGTGCCAGCAGAGTACTACAGGGGTCGTGGGAGACCCAGTACTTC. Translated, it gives CASRVLQGSWETQYF.

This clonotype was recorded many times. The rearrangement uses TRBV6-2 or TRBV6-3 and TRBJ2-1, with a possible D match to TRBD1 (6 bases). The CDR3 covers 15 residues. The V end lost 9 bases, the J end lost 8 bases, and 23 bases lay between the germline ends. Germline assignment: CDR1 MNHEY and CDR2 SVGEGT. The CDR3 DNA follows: TGTGCCAGTCGCGAACAGGGACCCCTTGGTGATGAGCAGTTCTTC. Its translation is CASREQGPLGDEQFF.

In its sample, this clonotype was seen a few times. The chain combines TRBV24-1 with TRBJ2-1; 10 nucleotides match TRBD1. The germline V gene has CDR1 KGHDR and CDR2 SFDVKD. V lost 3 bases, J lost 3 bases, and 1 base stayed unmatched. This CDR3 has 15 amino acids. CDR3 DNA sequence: TGTGCCACCAGTGATGGACAGGGGGGCTACAATGAGCAGTTCTTC. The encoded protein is CATSDGQGGYNEQFF.

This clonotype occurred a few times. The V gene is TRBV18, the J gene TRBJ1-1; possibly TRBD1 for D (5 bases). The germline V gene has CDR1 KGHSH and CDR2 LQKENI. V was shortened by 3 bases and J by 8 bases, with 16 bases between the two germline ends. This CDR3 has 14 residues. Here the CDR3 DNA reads TGTGCCAGCTCACCTCCGCCGGGGGGAAGGGAAGCTTTCTTT. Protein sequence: CASSPPPGGREAFF. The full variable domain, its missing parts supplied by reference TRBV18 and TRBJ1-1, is NAGVMQNPRHLVRRRGQEARLRCSPMKGHSHVYWYRQLPEEGLKFMVYLQKENIIDESGMPKERFSAEFPKEGPSILRIQQVVRGDSAAYFCASSPPPGGREAFFGQGTRLTVV.

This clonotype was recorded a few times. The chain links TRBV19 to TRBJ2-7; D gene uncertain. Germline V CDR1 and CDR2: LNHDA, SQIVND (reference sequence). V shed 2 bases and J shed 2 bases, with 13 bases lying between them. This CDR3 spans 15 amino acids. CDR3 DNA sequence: TGTGCCAGTAGTATAAGACTTGTATGGACCTACGAGCAGTACTTC. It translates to CASSIRLVWTYEQYF. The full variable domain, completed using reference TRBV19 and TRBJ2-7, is DGGITQSPKYLFRKEGQNVTLSCEQNLNHDAMYWYRQDPGQGLRLIYYSQIVNDFQKGDIAEGYSVSREKKESFPLTVTSAQKNPTAFYLCASSIRLVWTYEQYFGPGTRLTVT.

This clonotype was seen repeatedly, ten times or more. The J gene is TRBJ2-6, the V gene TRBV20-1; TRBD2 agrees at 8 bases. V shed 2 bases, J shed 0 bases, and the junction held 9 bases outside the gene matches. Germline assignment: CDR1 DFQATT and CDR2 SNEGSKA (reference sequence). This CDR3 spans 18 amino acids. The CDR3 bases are TGCAGTGCTAGAAGCCAGCGGGGGCCCCTCTCTGGGGCCAACGTCCTGACTTTC. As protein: CSARSQRGPLSGANVLTF.

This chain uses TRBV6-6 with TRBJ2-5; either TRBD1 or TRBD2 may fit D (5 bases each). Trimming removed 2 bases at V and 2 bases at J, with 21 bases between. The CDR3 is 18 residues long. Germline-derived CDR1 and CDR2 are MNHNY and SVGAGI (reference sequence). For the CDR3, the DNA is TGTGCCAGCAGTTACGGGGGTCGGATTTCAACCAAACAAGAGACCCAGTACTTC. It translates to CASSYGGRISTKQETQYF.

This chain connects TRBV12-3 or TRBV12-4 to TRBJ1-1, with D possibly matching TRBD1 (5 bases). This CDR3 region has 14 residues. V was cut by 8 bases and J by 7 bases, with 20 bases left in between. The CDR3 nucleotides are TGTGCCAGCCTTTTGGGGGGTAAAACAGTTGAAGCTTTCTTT. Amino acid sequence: CASLLGGKTVEAFF.

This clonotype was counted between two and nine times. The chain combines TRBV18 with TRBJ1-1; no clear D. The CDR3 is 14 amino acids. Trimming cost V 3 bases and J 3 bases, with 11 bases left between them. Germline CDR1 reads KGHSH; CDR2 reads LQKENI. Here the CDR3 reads CASSPRTADTEAFF. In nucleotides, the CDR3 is TGTGCCAGCTCACCGCGGACGGCTGACACTGAAGCTTTCTTT.